The 21 T cell receptor beta chains presented below share a single source sample, sequenced in a study of blood T cell repertoires in COVID-19. Method: immunoSEQ multiplex PCR; TCRdb's copy keeps in-frame clones and lacks some. The data hold approximately 320,000 clones, with roughly 85% observed a single time. The sample taken for sequencing was peripheral blood. The origin of the receptors is a human donor in a cohort sampled during active COVID-19.

The chain uses TRBV29-1 and TRBJ2-1, with D uncertain. V lost 1 base and J 4 bases, leaving 5 bases between the germline ends. Per germline, CDR1 SQVTM and CDR2 ANQGSEA. The CDR3 is 12 residues long. In DNA, the CDR3 is TGCAGCGTTGAAGGGGCATACAATGAGCAGTTCTTC. As protein: CSVEGAYNEQFF.

The V call is TRBV6-4, the J call TRBJ1-5; D gene uncertain. This CDR3 has 13 amino acids. Per the germline V gene, CDR1 is MRHNA and CDR2 is SNTAGT. The V and J ends lost 5 bases and 6 bases respectively, with 11 bases between them. The CDR3 region is CASSSGHRQPQHF. The DNA of the CDR3 is TGTGCCAGCAGTTCAGGCCACCGTCAGCCCCAGCATTTT.

The chain employs TRBV6-4 and TRBJ1-2, with D possibly being TRBD1 (6 bases). The CDR3 runs 16 residues. Trimming stripped 7 bases from V and 0 bases from J, with 18 bases between. The V gene's germline CDR1 is MRHNA and CDR2 SNTAGT. The CDR3 here is CASNPDGRGSNYGYTF. The DNA for the CDR3 is TGTGCCAGCAACCCGGATGGTAGGGGGTCTAACTATGGCTACACCTTC.

The chain uses TRBV7-2 and TRBJ1-2, with no clear D. This CDR3 is 14 amino acids long. Germline assignment: CDR1 SGHTA and CDR2 FQGNSA. V dropped 1 base and J dropped 4 bases, with 10 bases sitting between them. The chain's CDR3 is CASSLESRIYGYTF. CDR3 in DNA: TGTGCCAGCAGCTTAGAGTCCAGGATCTATGGCTACACCTTC. Using reference TRBV7-2 and TRBJ1-2 for the parts outside the CDR3, the full variable domain is GAGVSQSPSNKVTEKGKDVELRCDPISGHTALYWYRQSLGQGLEFLIYFQGNSAPDKSGLPSDRFSAERTGGSVSTLTIQRTQQEDSAVYLCASSLESRIYGYTFGSGTRLTVV.

V gene TRBV10-3 combines with J gene TRBJ2-2, with a weak D call TRBD1 (6 bases). The CDR3 runs 13 residues. Germline loops: CDR1 ENHRY, CDR2 SYGVKD. The germline V and J ends were trimmed by 9 bases and 2 bases, with 10 bases remaining between them. CDR3 nucleotide sequence: TGTGCCATGCGGACAGCTAACACCGGGGAGCTGTTTTTT. The encoded protein is CAMRTANTGELFF.

The V gene is TRBV10-2, the J gene TRBJ2-1, with 7 bases lining up with TRBD2. The V and J ends lost 5 bases and 3 bases, in that order; junction bases with no gene match: 25. CDR1 and CDR2 (germline): WSHSY, SAAADI. The CDR3 runs 21 residues. DNA for the CDR3: TGCGCCAGCAGTACTTTGCCGGGCAAGACTAGCTATCAATTTCTCTACAATGAGCAGTTCTTC. Protein: CASSTLPGKTSYQFLYNEQFF.

The genes are TRBV3-1 (or the pseudogene TRBV3-2) and TRBJ1-6; D remains unclear. Germline CDR1 is LGHDT and CDR2 is YNNKEL (reference sequence). The CDR3 runs to 12 residues. V was clipped by 1 base and J by 10 bases, with 5 bases between them. CDR3 in amino acids: CASSQVRSPLHF. CDR3 DNA sequence: TGTGCCAGCAGCCAAGTGAGATCACCCCTCCACTTT.

The chain links TRBV11-3 to TRBJ2-2, with a tentative D call TRBD1 (5 bases). Trimming removed 0 bases from V and 3 bases from J, with 8 bases in between. CDR1 is SGHNT, CDR2 YENEEA, per germline. This CDR3 spans 15 amino acids. CDR3 amino acids: CASSLEGDDTGELFF. CDR3 in DNA: TGTGCCAGCAGCTTAGAAGGGGATGACACCGGGGAGCTGTTTTTT. The entire variable domain, with the rest obtained from reference TRBV11-3 and TRBJ2-2, is as follows: EAGVVQSPRYKIIEKKQPVAFWCNPISGHNTLYWYLQNLGQGPELLIRYENEEAVDDSQLPKDRFSAERLKGVDSTLKIQPAELGDSAVYLCASSLEGDDTGELFFGEGSRLTVL.

The rearrangement joins TRBV2 to TRBJ2-1, with D perhaps matching TRBD1 (6 bases). In germline, CDR1 is SNHLY, CDR2 FYNNEI. The CDR3 sequence is 11 residues long. Trimming removed 6 bases from V and 9 bases from J, with 9 bases in between. CDR3 in DNA: TGTGCCAGCAGAAAAGGGGGTGAGCAGTTCTTC. Protein sequence: CASRKGGEQFF.

The rearrangement joins TRBV12-5 to TRBJ2-1, with a tentative D call TRBD1 (5 bases). The V and J ends lost 3 bases and 0 bases respectively, with 27 bases between them. The CDR3 has 21 residues. Germline loops: CDR1 LGHNT, CDR2 FRNRAP. CDR3 in amino acids: CASGFNFQGLRDLYSYNEQFF. The CDR3 nucleotides are TGTGCTAGTGGTTTTAATTTCCAGGGCCTAAGAGATCTATACTCCTACAATGAGCAGTTCTTC.

The J gene is TRBJ1-6, the V gene TRBV12-3 or TRBV12-4; D is uncertain. The CDR3 has 12 residues. Trimming removed 6 bases at V and 7 bases at J, with 7 bases between. As DNA, the CDR3 is TGTGCCAGCAGGGCTCCCAATTCACCCCTCCACTTT. Its protein is CASRAPNSPLHF.

This sequence joins TRBV2 and TRBJ2-4; tentatively, D is TRBD1 (5 bases). Germline V gene lookup returns CDR1 SNHLY and CDR2 FYNNEI. The CDR3 has 14 amino acids. V shed 2 bases and J shed 7 bases, with 12 bases lying between them. The CDR3 region has the DNA TGTGCCAGCAGTGAATTGAGGAAGGGGAACATTCAGTACTTC. Protein: CASSELRKGNIQYF.

The chain is built from TRBV30 and TRBJ1-1, with a possible D match to TRBD1 (6 bases). V lost 5 bases to trimming and J lost 9 bases, with 13 bases between them. This CDR3 is 11 amino acids long. Germline loops: CDR1 GTSNPN, CDR2 SVGIG (reference sequence). DNA for the CDR3: TGTGCCTGGGAGGGCAGGGGAAAAGCTTTCTTT. Translated: CAWEGRGKAFF.

This rearrangement joins TRBV2 to TRBJ1-1, with D perhaps matching TRBD1 (6 bases). The CDR3 runs to 13 residues. V was pared by 5 bases and J by 5 bases, with 12 bases between. Germline lookup yields CDR1 SNHLY and CDR2 FYNNEI. The CDR3 nucleotides are TGTGCCAGCAGTAACAGGGTAATGACTGAAGCTTTCTTT. Protein sequence: CASSNRVMTEAFF.

A single count supports this clone. J is TRBJ2-7 and V is TRBV7-9, with 7 bases matching TRBD1. The CDR3 sequence is 15 residues long. J gave up 3 bases and V 0 bases, and 5 bases lay outside the gene matches. The germline CDR1 and CDR2 sequences are SEHNR and FQNEAQ (reference sequence). The CDR3 loop is CASSLALTGHYEQYF. The CDR3 DNA sequence: TGTGCCAGCAGCTTAGCCCTGACAGGGCACTACGAGCAGTACTTC.

This clone was counted a single time. The rearrangement links TRBV7-3 to TRBJ2-1; maybe TRBD2 (5 bases). This CDR3 has 14 amino acids. V was clipped by 2 bases and J by 7 bases, with 12 bases between them. Per germline, CDR1 SGHTA and CDR2 FQGTGA. The CDR3 spells CASSLGRGGNEQFF. The CDR3 nucleotides read TGTGCCAGCAGCTTAGGCCGGGGTGGGAATGAGCAGTTCTTC.

The rearrangement links TRBV7-8 to TRBJ2-1; 7 nucleotides match TRBD2. Germline CDR1 reads SGHVS; CDR2 reads FQNEAQ. V gave up 8 bases and J gave up 8 bases; unmatched junction bases: 9. This CDR3 is built from 13 residues. CDR3 sequence (DNA): TGTGCCAGCCTTAGACTAGCAACGGATGAGCAGTTCTTC. It codes for CASLRLATDEQFF.

J is TRBJ2-6 and V is TRBV2; 9 bases align to TRBD1. The V and J ends lost 1 base and 1 base, in that order; junction bases with no gene match: 8. Germline V gene data show CDR1 as SNHLY and CDR2 as FYNNEI. This CDR3 has 19 amino acids. The CDR3 sequence: CASSEVSDRGVSGANVLTF. Here the CDR3 DNA reads TGTGCCAGCAGTGAAGTTAGTGACAGGGGGGTGTCTGGGGCCAACGTCCTGACTTTC.

This clone was detected only once. V usage is TRBV5-1 and J usage is TRBJ1-2; 7 bases match TRBD1. Unmatched junction bases numbered 3, after V lost 3 bases and J lost 4 bases. Per the germline V gene, CDR1 is SGHRS and CDR2 is YFSETQ. CDR3 length equals 13 residues. The CDR3 DNA reads TGCGCCAGCAGCTGGACAGGCCTCTATGGCTACACCTTC. It is translated as CASSWTGLYGYTF.

This clone was counted only a few times. The J gene is TRBJ2-7, the V gene TRBV3-1 (or the pseudogene TRBV3-2), with 8 bases lining up with TRBD1. The germline gives CDR1 LGHDT, CDR2 YNNKEL (reference sequence). The CDR3 contains 14 residues. Trimming cost V 3 bases and J 1 base; bases outside gene matches: 2. The CDR3 nucleotides are TGTGCCAGCAGCCAGGGACAGGAATCCTACGAGCAGTACTTC. Protein product: CASSQGQESYEQYF.

This chain joins TRBV15 and TRBJ2-3; 7 positions match TRBD1. The CDR3 totals 16 residues. Trimming cost V 0 bases and J 3 bases; bases outside gene matches: 6. CDR1 LNHNV and CDR2 YYDKDF come from the germline V gene (reference sequence). CDR3 DNA: TGTGCCACCAGCAGAGATCAAGGGGGCCCGACAGATACGCAGTATTTT. It codes for CATSRDQGGPTDTQYF.